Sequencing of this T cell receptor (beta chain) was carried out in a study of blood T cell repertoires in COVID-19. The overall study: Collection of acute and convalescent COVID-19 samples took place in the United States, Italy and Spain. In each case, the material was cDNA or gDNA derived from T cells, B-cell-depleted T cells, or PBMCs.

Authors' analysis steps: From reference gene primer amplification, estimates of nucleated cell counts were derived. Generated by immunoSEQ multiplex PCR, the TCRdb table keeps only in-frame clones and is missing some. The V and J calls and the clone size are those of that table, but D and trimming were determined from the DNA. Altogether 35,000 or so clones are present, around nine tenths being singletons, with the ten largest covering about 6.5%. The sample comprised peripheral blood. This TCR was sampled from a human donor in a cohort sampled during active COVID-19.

CDR3 coding DNA: TGTGCCAGCAGCTCCCGGGGGGCGGACTATGGCTACACCTTC. It specifies CASSSRGADYGYTF. The chain carries TRBV9 and TRBJ1-2; TRBD1 is a possible D gene (6 bases). Germline values: CDR1 SGDLS, CDR2 YYNGEE. There are 14 residues in the CDR3. V dropped 4 bases and J dropped 3 bases, with 13 bases sitting between them.